This T cell receptor beta chain was obtained from a study of blood T cell repertoires in COVID-19 (TCRdb year 2020). Study-wide context: Samples covering the acute and convalescent phases of COVID-19 were provided by collaborators in the United States, Italy and Spain. The material from the prospective study consisted of cDNA or gDNA derived from T cells, B-cell-depleted T cells, or PBMCs. Where available, HLA class I and class II types were taken from metadata supplied by the sample provider and were not determined by assay-based typing. Samples came from the ongoing ImmuneRACE study (first 160 participants) plus 1,254 subjects from 6 global collaborators. A freely available public database, intended as a resource for researchers studying the immune response to SARS-CoV-2, is where the repertoires were released. Deeply sampled blood TCRbeta repertoires from subjects exposed to, actively infected with, or recovered from COVID-19 were included in the dataset. Sample metadata almost always included a de-identified subject ID, COVID-19 status, age in years and sex.

Broader findings and caveats from the paper: The quantity of clinical and demographic metadata differed by source and by participant and was supplied without curation.

TCRbeta CDR3 regions were amplified from genomic DNA using the immunoSEQ Assay, a bias-controlled multiplex PCR. Per the authors' processing: The number of nucleated cells in each sample was estimated by amplification of reference gene primers within the assay. Sequence reads were collapsed and filtered to measure the absolute abundance of every unique TCRbeta CDR3 rearrangement. For each sample, productive Simpson clonality was calculated as the square root of Simpson's diversity index over productive rearrangements. Not all clones reach the TCRdb copy of this immuneACCESS table, which keeps in-frame sequences only. Checked studies attribute under half of the gap to unresolved V genes and leave the rest unexplained. The V and J calls and clone size come from that table; D and trimming were worked out from the DNA. Recorded for this sample are around 230,000 clones; about 85% of them occurred a single time. The ten largest clones capture 7.9% of the sample.

Each collaborating institution followed its own protocols to collect whole blood in K2EDTA tubes. For TCRbeta analysis, collaborators shipped samples as frozen whole blood, isolated PBMCs, or DNA extracted from either of those sample types. On this clone itself: The antigen this receptor binds is unknown. There are no base qualities to consult, and no much larger clone falls within one base.

Sequenced: peripheral blood. The clonotype comes from an elderly woman with acute or convalescent COVID-19.

The encoded CDR3 is CASSLAWLAGGTDTQYF. The nucleotide sequence is given as TGCGCCAGCAGCTTGGCTTGGCTAGCGGGGGGCACAGATACGCAGTATTTT. The sequence is built from TRBV5-1 and TRBJ2-3, with 10 central nucleotides matching TRBD2. Measured from the cysteine to the phenylalanine, the CDR3 is 17 residues long. Only the CDR3 part of the read is kept: 51 bases, read in frame from the first base. V ends up 0 bases short and J 1 base short, with an unmatched junction base count of 5. From the germline V gene, CDR1 is SGHRS and CDR2 is YFSETQ.